The 20 T cell receptor beta chains below all came from one sample that was sequenced in a study of molecular identifiers for immune sequencing clone quantification. TCRdb redid the calling of the PCR reads with MiXCR, one entry per CDR3 protein. The sample includes about 510,000 distinct CDR3 sequences, over 20% seen only once; the top ten take approximately 0.8%. The sequenced sample consisted of naive CD8+ T cells from blood, with Jurkat cell RNA spiked in. Documented subset: FACS-sorted CD8+CD4-CCR7+CD45RA+ naive T cells. The source is a human donor in good health. Some libraries in this study had Jurkat cell RNA spiked in.

This clonotype came up a few times. V and J are TRBV7-9 and TRBJ1-1; 10 bases fit TRBD1. Germline assignment: CDR1 SEHNR and CDR2 FQNEAQ (reference sequence). Trimming at V came to 5 bases and at J to 5 bases, leaving 5 bases not matched to a gene. The CDR3 sequence is 14 residues long. The CDR3 region has the DNA TGTGCCAGCAGCGACAGGGGGCGAGAAACTGAAGCTTTCTTT. It encodes CASSDRGRETEAFF.

This clonotype has a count of ten or more. The chain recombines TRBV28 with TRBJ1-6; no clear D gene. The germline V and J ends were trimmed by 6 bases and 6 bases, with 12 bases remaining between them. CDR3 size: 14 residues. Germline CDR1 and CDR2: MDHEN and SYDVKM. The CDR3 coding sequence is TGTGCCAGCAGCCAACGGGTTCTTAATTCACCCCTCCACTTT. Its translation is CASSQRVLNSPLHF.

J is TRBJ2-7 and V is TRBV13; 7 positions match TRBD1. V lost 3 bases to trimming and J lost 0 bases; unmatched junction nucleotides: 8. There are 16 residues in the CDR3. The V gene's germline CDR1 is PRHDT and CDR2 FYEKMQ (reference sequence). The CDR3 DNA reads as TGTGCCAGCAGCTTTTATACAGGGGAGAGCTCCTACGAGCAGTACTTC. This translates into CASSFYTGESSYEQYF.

This clonotype has a count of ten or more. The V and J genes are TRBV12-5 and TRBJ2-3; no firm D call. The germline V and J ends were trimmed by 1 base and 2 bases, with 4 bases remaining between them. From germline, CDR1 is LGHNT and CDR2 FRNRAP. CDR3 length: 13 residues. The CDR3 is CASGLALTDTQYF. CDR3 DNA sequence: TGTGCTAGTGGTTTGGCACTCACAGATACGCAGTATTTT.

In its sample, this clonotype was seen many times. V and J are TRBV29-1 and TRBJ1-1, with 7 bases matching TRBD1. V lost 6 bases, J lost 0 bases, and 7 bases stayed unmatched. CDR1 and CDR2 (germline): SQVTM, ANQGSEA. CDR3 length: 14 amino acids. CDR3 residues: CSVMLQGMNTEAFF. In DNA form, the CDR3 reads TGCAGCGTCATGTTACAGGGGATGAACACTGAAGCTTTCTTT.

This clonotype came up many times. The chain employs TRBV30 and TRBJ2-7, with D unclear. Germline loops: CDR1 GTSNPN, CDR2 SVGIG (reference sequence). V lost 2 bases, J lost 2 bases, and 13 bases lay in between. The CDR3 is 14 residues long. CDR3: CAWSSAGYTYEQYF. The CDR3 DNA reads TGTGCCTGGAGTAGCGCCGGCTATACCTACGAGCAGTACTTC. The full variable domain, rest sourced from reference TRBV30 and TRBJ2-7, is SQTIHQWPATLVQPVGSPLSLECTVEGTSNPNLYWYRQAAGRGLQLLFYSVGIGQISSEVPQNLSASRPQDRQFILSSKKLLLSDSGFYLCAWSSAGYTYEQYFGPGTRLTVT.

The J gene is TRBJ2-5, the V gene TRBV4-3; 11 bases map to TRBD2. The CDR3 has 18 residues. After removal of 1 base from V and 1 base from J, the junction contained 8 bases not matched to a gene. Germline V gene data show CDR1 as LGHNA and CDR2 as YSLEER. Here the CDR3 reads CASSQVGFGLAGQETQYF. CDR3 in DNA: TGCGCCAGCAGCCAAGTCGGGTTCGGACTAGCGGGCCAAGAGACCCAGTACTTC.

This rearrangement joins TRBV5-1 to TRBJ1-5; perhaps TRBD1 as D (6 bases). Germline CDR1 SGHRS, CDR2 YFSETQ. The CDR3 loop spans 13 amino acids. Between the trimmed V and J ends, which lost 1 base and 6 bases, there was a span of 8 bases. CDR3 nucleotide sequence: TGCGCCAGCAGCTTGCTGGGGGCTCAGCCCCAGCATTTT. Translating it yields CASSLLGAQPQHF.

CDR3 sequence (DNA): TGTGCCAGCAGTTACGGGGAGGTGACCGGGGAGCTGTTTTTT. It specifies CASSYGEVTGELFF. The chain couples TRBV6-6 to TRBJ2-2, with D perhaps matching TRBD2 (6 bases). This CDR3 has 14 amino acids. The germline gives CDR1 MNHNY, CDR2 SVGAGI (reference sequence). The V and J ends lost 2 bases and 5 bases respectively, with 9 bases between them.

The chain links TRBV7-9 to TRBJ2-5; no clear D. CDR3 length: 15 amino acids. Germline-derived CDR1 and CDR2 are SEHNR and FQNEAQ (reference sequence). V lost 4 bases to trimming and J lost 3 bases, with 15 bases between them. CDR3 DNA: TGTGCCAGCAGCTCAAATTCTGGGTGGGAAGAGACCCAGTACTTC. Its translation: CASSSNSGWEETQYF.

This clonotype occurred many times. This chain links TRBV5-6 with TRBJ2-7; D gene uncertain. Per germline, CDR1 SGHDT and CDR2 YYEEEE. The CDR3 covers 12 residues. Trimming cost V 0 bases and J 5 bases, with 6 bases left between them. The CDR3 nucleotides are TGTGCCAGCAGCTTGGGCAGTAACGAGCAGTACTTC. Translated, it gives CASSLGSNEQYF.

The table lists this clonotype with a few counts. This chain links TRBV24-1 with TRBJ2-5; possibly TRBD2 for D (5 bases). The CDR3 contains 15 residues. Germline loops: CDR1 KGHDR, CDR2 SFDVKD. V was pared by 1 base and J by 5 bases, with 13 bases between. The CDR3 coding sequence is TGTGCCACCAGTGATTTTAGCCCGGGAAAGGAGACCCAGTACTTC. Its translation: CATSDFSPGKETQYF.

This clonotype was seen ten or more times. The V gene is TRBV19, the J gene TRBJ2-3; D gene uncertain. Trimming cost V 6 bases and J 6 bases, with 19 bases left between them. CDR3 length equals 15 residues. Germline V CDR1 and CDR2: LNHDA, SQIVND (reference sequence). Here the CDR3 DNA reads TGTGCCAGTAGAACCGCCGGACGAGCCTTGGATACGCAGTATTTT. As protein: CASRTAGRALDTQYF.

This clonotype has a count of ten or more. This chain joins TRBV7-9 and TRBJ2-7; TRBD2 aligns across 10 bases. V trimming: 6 bases; J trimming: 5 bases; junction bases outside the gene matches: 7. Germline assignment: CDR1 SEHNR and CDR2 FQNEAQ (reference sequence). This CDR3 is built from 14 residues. The CDR3 protein is CASSPTSGADEQYF. The CDR3 DNA is TGTGCCAGCAGTCCAACTAGCGGGGCGGACGAGCAGTACTTC.

The rearrangement links TRBV24-1 to TRBJ2-2, with D unresolved. The CDR3 spans 16 residues. V was shortened by 2 bases and J by 2 bases, with 11 bases between the two germline ends. CDR1 and CDR2 from the germline V gene are KGHDR and SFDVKD. CDR3 DNA: TGTGCCACCAGTGATTGGCGGCAATTCAACACCGGGGAGCTGTTTTTT. Translating gives CATSDWRQFNTGELFF.

Regarding this clonotype: A much larger clone is a single base away; this may be a read error. This rearrangement joins TRBV7-9 to TRBJ2-7; D perhaps matches TRBD2 (5 bases). Germline V gene lookup returns CDR1 SEHNR and CDR2 FQNEAQ (reference sequence). The CDR3 is 14 residues long. CDR3 coding DNA: TGTGCCGGCAGCCCCCCAGGAGAGGGAAGAGAGCAGTACTTC. It codes for CAGSPPGEGREQYF. Combining the CDR3 with reference TRBV7-9 and TRBJ2-7 gives the whole variable domain DTGVSQNPRHKITKRGQNVTFRCDPISEHNRLYWYRQTLGQGPEFLTYFQNEAQLEKSRLLSDRFSAERPKGSFSTLEIQRTEQGDSAMYLCAGSPPGEGREQYFGPGTRLTVT.

This clonotype occurred many times. The V call is TRBV3-1, the J call TRBJ2-3; TRBD1 matches at 7 bases. CDR3 size: 16 residues. In germline, CDR1 is LGHDT, CDR2 YNNKEL (reference sequence). Trimming removed 3 bases from V and 1 base from J; junction bases left unmatched: 7. This CDR3 reads CASSHAEDRGTDTQYF. Here the CDR3 DNA reads TGTGCCAGCAGCCACGCCGAAGACAGGGGCACAGATACGCAGTATTTT.

To note about this clonotype: It may be a read error: a sequence one base away is much more abundant. This rearrangement joins TRBV7-9 to TRBJ2-7, with D unresolved. The CDR3 consists of 13 residues. Germline CDR1 reads SEHNR; CDR2 reads FQNEAQ (reference sequence). The CDR3 reads CAGSPKASYEQYF. The CDR3 DNA sequence: TGTGCCGGCAGCCCTAAAGCATCCTACGAGCAGTACTTC.

Written as DNA, the CDR3 is TGTGCCAGCAGCAAGGGCAGATTGTACACTGAAGCTTTCTTT. This encodes CASSKGRLYTEAFF. V and J are TRBV21-1 and TRBJ1-1. TRBV21-1 is a documented pseudogene. This CDR3 is 14 amino acids long.

The rearrangement links TRBV6-5 to TRBJ2-7, with TRBD1 matching over 9 bases. Germline V gene lookup returns CDR1 MNHEY and CDR2 SVGAGI. With V trimmed by 0 bases and J by 5 bases, 5 bases remained unmatched. The CDR3 contains 15 residues. CDR3 loop: CASSYSGQGKDEQYF. CDR3 DNA sequence: TGTGCCAGCAGTTACTCGGGACAGGGAAAGGACGAGCAGTACTTC.